This T cell receptor beta chain was sequenced in a study of blood T cell repertoires in COVID-19 (TCRdb year 2020). In the study overall: The collaborator samples originated in the United States, Italy and Spain and spanned the acute and convalescent phases of COVID-19. Subjects who had been exposed to COVID-19, were actively infected with it, or had recovered from it provided the deeply sampled blood TCRbeta repertoires that made up the dataset. The repertoires were released in a freely available public database meant as a resource for research on the immune response to SARS-CoV-2. Samples came from the ongoing ImmuneRACE study (first 160 participants) plus 1,254 subjects from 6 global collaborators. Where HLA class I and class II types were available, the types were taken from metadata supplied by the sample provider, not from assay-based typing. The sample metadata nearly always contained a de-identified subject ID, COVID-19 status, age in years and sex. The material from the prospective study consisted of cDNA or gDNA derived from T cells, B-cell-depleted T cells, or PBMCs. Paper-wide results and their limitations: The amount of clinical and demographic metadata varied by source and participant and was provided uncurated.

TCRbeta CDR3 regions were amplified from genomic DNA using the immunoSEQ Assay, a bias-controlled multiplex PCR. The source study handled its data this way. Within the assay, amplification of reference gene primers was used to estimate how many nucleated cells each sample contained. To quantify the absolute abundance of each unique TCRbeta CDR3 rearrangement, sequence reads were collapsed and filtered. Productive Simpson clonality was computed per sample as the square root of Simpson's diversity index over productive rearrangements. TCRdb retrieved this table from immuneACCESS and kept in-frame rearrangements only. Not all clones are present; in checked studies, unresolved V genes account for under half, and no reason is known for the remainder. V and J calls and clone size are those listed in that table; D and trimming were worked out from the DNA. The sample table holds fewer than 150,000 clones, of which approximately 80% were seen once. The ten largest clonotypes hold around 10% of the sample.

Per the germline V gene, SGHRS is the CDR1 and YFSETQ is the CDR2. V is pared back by 4 bases and J by 3 bases, with 13 bases lying between the germline termini. Reading from cysteine to phenylalanine, the CDR3 counts 14 amino acids. Of the read, only the CDR3 DNA is kept; its 42 bases are in frame from base 1. Collaborating institutions collected whole blood in K2EDTA tubes following their own protocols. For TCRbeta analysis, collaborator samples were shipped as frozen whole blood, as isolated PBMCs, or as DNA extracted from either sample type. Concerning this clone: Its antigen is still unknown. Per-base quality was not reported, and no clone a single base away is much larger than it.

Sample: peripheral blood. The source is a woman at least 80 years old in a cohort sampled during active or convalescent COVID-19. The chain was built from TRBV5-1 and TRBJ1-1, with TRBD1 tentatively as D gene (5 bases match). In nucleotide form, the sequence is TGCGCCAGCAGCCAGGGACTGTTATACACTGAAGCTTTCTTT. Its protein product is CASSQGLLYTEAFF.